These 4 T cell receptor beta chains were all obtained from the same sample, sequenced in a study of blood T cells in healthy people across ages. Then a second PCR, running about 6 to 12 cycles, was carried out with a sample-barcoded 5' primer and a J-beta primer mix. MiXCR was run by TCRdb on the 5' RACE reads, yielding one entry per CDR3 protein. The sample has some 1.4 million distinct CDR3 sequences; 40% to 50% are singletons. The source material was blood. The receptors stem from a woman aged 18 to 35 in good health.

The CDR3 region has the DNA TGCGCCAGCAGCTTTACCCTGGGAGAGCAGTTCTTC. Its translation: CASSFTLGEQFF. This chain joins TRBV10-1 and TRBJ2-1, with no clear D. This CDR3 spans 12 amino acids. CDR1 is WNHNN and CDR2 is SYGVQD in the germline V gene (reference sequence). Trimming took 6 bases from V and 10 from J, leaving 13 bases between them.

This clonotype was seen a handful of times. The gene calls are TRBV3-1 and TRBJ1-2; 8 bases agree with TRBD1. CDR3 length equals 15 residues. J gave up 3 bases and V 1 base, and 4 bases lay outside the gene matches. Germline loops: CDR1 LGHDT, CDR2 YNNKEL (reference sequence). The CDR3 spells CASSQGMGQDYGYTF. In nucleotides, the CDR3 is TGTGCCAGCAGCCAAGGGATGGGACAGGACTATGGCTACACCTTC.

This clonotype came up a few times. V and J are TRBV2 and TRBJ2-5; 12 nucleotides align to TRBD2. Germline V gene data show CDR1 as SNHLY and CDR2 as FYNNEI. The junction had 4 bases not matched to a gene; V was cut back by 7 bases and J by 4 bases. The CDR3 covers 14 residues. In DNA, the CDR3 is TGTGCCAGCATCCTACTAGCGGGAGGAGAGACCCAGTACTTC. Translation: CASILLAGGETQYF.

The chain employs TRBV7-2 and TRBJ1-1, with D possibly TRBD1 on 5 matching bases. CDR3 length: 16 amino acids. Trimming stripped 5 bases from V and 4 bases from J, with 20 bases between. The germline gives CDR1 SGHTA, CDR2 FQGNSA. CDR3 in DNA: TGTGCCAGCAGCCCTACCGGTGGGGCAAGGACCACTGAAGCTTTCTTT. This encodes CASSPTGGARTTEAFF.